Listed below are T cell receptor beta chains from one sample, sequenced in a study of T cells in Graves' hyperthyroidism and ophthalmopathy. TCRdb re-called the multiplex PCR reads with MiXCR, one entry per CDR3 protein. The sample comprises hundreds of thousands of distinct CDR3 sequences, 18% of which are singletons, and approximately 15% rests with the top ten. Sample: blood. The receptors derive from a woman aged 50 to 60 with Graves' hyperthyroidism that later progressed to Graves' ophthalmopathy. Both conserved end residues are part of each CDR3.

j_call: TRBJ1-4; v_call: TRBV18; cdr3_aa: CASSPPGTGFEKLFF
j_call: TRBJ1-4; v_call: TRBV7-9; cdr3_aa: CASSFPLGATNEKLFF
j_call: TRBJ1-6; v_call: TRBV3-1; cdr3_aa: CASSQEEGWNSPLHF
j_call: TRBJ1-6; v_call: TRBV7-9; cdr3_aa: CASSWDRAGSYNSPLHF
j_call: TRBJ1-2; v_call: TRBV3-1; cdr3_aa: CASSQRQGRGTF
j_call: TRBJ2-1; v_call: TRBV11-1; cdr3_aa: CASSLDGTSTLSGANDEQFF
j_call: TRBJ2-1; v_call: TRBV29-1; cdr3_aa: CSVEREIHEQFF
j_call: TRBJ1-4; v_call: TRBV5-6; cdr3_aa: CASSFGTGGNEKLFF
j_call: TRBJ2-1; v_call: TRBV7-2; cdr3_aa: CASSSTPDFSYNEQFF
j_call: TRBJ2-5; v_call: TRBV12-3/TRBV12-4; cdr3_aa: CASTTPGPPRETQYF
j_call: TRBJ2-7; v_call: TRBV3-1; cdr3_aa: CASSQYRTGNREQYF
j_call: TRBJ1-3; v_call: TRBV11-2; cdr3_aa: CASSLEGQSWGNTIYF
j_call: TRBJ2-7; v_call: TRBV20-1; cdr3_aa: CSARVVMGGLDEQYF
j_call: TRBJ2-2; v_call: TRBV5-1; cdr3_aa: CVSSLSSGANTGELFF
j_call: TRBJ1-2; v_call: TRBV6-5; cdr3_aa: CASSYPGYYGYTF
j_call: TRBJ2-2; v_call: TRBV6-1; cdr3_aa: CASRPPGGNTGELFF
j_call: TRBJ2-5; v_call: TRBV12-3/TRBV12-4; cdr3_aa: CASLEGAHLYF
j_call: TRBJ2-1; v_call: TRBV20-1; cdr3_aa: CSASGTDSRNEQFF
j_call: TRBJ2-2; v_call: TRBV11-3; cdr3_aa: CASSGSGGNTGELFF
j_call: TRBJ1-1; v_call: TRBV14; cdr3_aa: CASSPLNGQGNTEAFF
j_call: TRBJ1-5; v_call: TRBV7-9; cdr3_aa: CASSLGQGEQPQHF
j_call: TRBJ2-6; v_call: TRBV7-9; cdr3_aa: CASIWGGVGANVLTF
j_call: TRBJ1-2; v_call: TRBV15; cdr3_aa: CATSRDSGTGVNYGYTF
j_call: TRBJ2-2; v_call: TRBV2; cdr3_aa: CASSEGHSNTGELFF
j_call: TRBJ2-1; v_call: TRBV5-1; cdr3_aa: CASSLPPGVTYNEQFF
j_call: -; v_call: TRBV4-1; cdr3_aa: CASSTPGGADTQHF
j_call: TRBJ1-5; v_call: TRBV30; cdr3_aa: CAWSVRSTGALNQPQHF
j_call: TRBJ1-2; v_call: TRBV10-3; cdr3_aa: CAIRRARTGYTF
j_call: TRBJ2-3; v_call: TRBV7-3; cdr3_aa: CASSLSSGRITDTQYF
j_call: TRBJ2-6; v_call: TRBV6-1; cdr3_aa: CASTGAWVSGANVLTF